This T cell receptor (beta chain) was retrieved from a study of beta chain features in type 1 diabetes (dated 2018 in TCRdb). About the full investigation: Patients and healthy donors did not differ in mean age, gender distribution, total cell number or subset yield. A total of about 100,000,000 sorted cells were examined across all samples, and RNA yield correlated strongly with the number of cells per subset. In the study, TCRB repertoires of sorted circulating CD4+ T cell subsets from recently diagnosed type 1 diabetes patients were compared with those of matched healthy donors. Regulatory and stem cell-like memory subsets were obtained from only 8 patients and roughly eight healthy donors, while naive and central memory subsets were obtained from all 28 donors.

Each donor gave one peripheral blood draw, averaging approximately 120 mL, which was collected into heparinised tubes. A BD FACSAria II was used to sort naive, central memory, regulatory and stem cell-like memory CD4+ T cells with a panel that included CD45RO, CCR7, CD25, CD127, CD95 and CD27. A purity above 95% was achieved for all sorted populations. Right away, PBMCs were isolated by Lymphoprep density gradient centrifugation and were stained directly, with no culture step. To minimize batch effects, samples were stained and sorted in pairs, one healthy donor with one patient per experiment. What the authors observed across the whole study: A moderate but significant shortening of TCRB CDR3 length was observed in type 1 diabetes patients in all four CD4+ subsets. Naive, central memory and regulatory TCRB repertoires appeared to be more similar among patients than among healthy donors. PCR may preferentially amplify shorter templates, but because patient and control samples were amplified and corrected together, any resulting skew would affect both groups equally. At VDJ recombination sites, type 1 diabetes patients had fewer insertions and more deleted nucleotides, which implies abnormalities in thymic rearrangement. HLA sub-analyses involved small numbers of individuals, so any influence of HLA type on TCRB rearrangement remained unresolved. Because cDNA was sequenced instead of genomic DNA, highly expressing activated cells could be over-represented, though the groups showed no difference in activation or CD3 levels.

All of the isolated RNA was reverse transcribed with the High Capacity cDNA Reverse Transcription Kit, so expressed TCRB transcripts were sequenced. Deep immunoSEQ sequencing was performed on naive, central memory and regulatory T cell samples, with an average of roughly 3.5 million total reads per sample. Sorted cells were lysed in RLT buffer, and RNA was extracted using DNase-treated RNeasy Micro or Mini kits according to cell number. To prevent cross-contamination, every cell subset was processed on its own, while patient and healthy donor samples were processed together. TCRB sequences were amplified from cDNA with the immunoSEQ multiplex PCR, producing 87-bp fragments spanning the CDR3 region. Sequencing of the amplicons was done on the Illumina HiSeq platform. As for how the authors treated the data: PCR bias was computationally corrected using synthetic template baselines, reads within Hamming distance 2 were collapsed, and singletons that could not be merged were discarded. Reads were aligned against IMGT so that V, D and J genes, CDR3 length and insertions or deletions at six rearrangement sites could be assigned. Within each subset, clonotype counts were normalized to sorted cell number, and only after that were true diversity and Gini coefficients computed with the tcR R package. The overlap coefficient, calculated on TCRB nucleotide sequences, was used to quantify repertoire sharing. What TCRdb holds here is the immuneACCESS table cut down to in-frame rearrangements. Part of the clones is not present; checked against another copy, under half of the missing clones reflect an unresolved V gene, and the others are unexplained. Clone size and V and J calls were adopted from that table, with D and trimming inferred from the DNA. Across this sample there are about 370,000 clones, with 8% to 10% seen only once. 0.55% to 0.75% of the sample lies in the top ten.

The CDR3 covers 11 residues, taking in both the cysteine and the phenylalanine. The retained sequence is limited to the CDR3, 33 bases, with the frame set at the first base. The CDR1 and CDR2 encoded by the germline V gene are LGHNT and FRNRAP. At the junction V is shortened by 11 bases and J by 3 bases, with 10 bases in between. This clone was found a few times. This receptor's antigen is unknown. Within one base of it there is no much larger clone, and no base qualities were kept. The chain links TRBV12-5 with TRBJ1-1; TRBD1 is a weak D gene call, 5 bases matching. This clonotype originated in a man aged 30-40 years with type 1 diabetes. The sequenced material came from central memory CD4+ T cells from blood. The CDR3 sequence is CASGWDTEAFF. The bases read TGTGCTTCAGGGTGGGACACTGAAGCTTTCTTT. The CDR3, completed at both ends by the reference TRBV12-5 and TRBJ1-1 genes, gives the full variable domain DARVTQTPRHKVTEMGQEVTMRCQPILGHNTVFWYRQTMMQGLELLAYFRNRAPLDDSGMPKDRFSAEMPDATLATLKIQPSEPRDSAVYFCASGWDTEAFFGQGTRLTVV.